This T cell receptor beta chain was recorded in a study of blood T cell repertoires in COVID-19. Germline CDR1 is MNHNS and CDR2 is SASEGT. CDR3 size: 13 residues. The ends were cut back, 2 bases at V and 2 bases at J, with 6 bases in the middle. Clones were read by immunoSEQ multiplex PCR, and TCRdb kept only the in-frame ones, dropping some. The repertoire has 200,000 to 300,000 clones, about 84% of them found once; the top ten carry about 8%. The rearrangement links TRBV6-1 to TRBJ1-2; unclear D gene. The specimen was peripheral blood. The TCR comes from an elderly woman with acute or convalescent COVID-19. DNA of the CDR3: TGTGCCAGCAGTGAAACACACAACTATGGCTACACCTTC. Residues: CASSETHNYGYTF.